The 18 T cell receptor beta chains given below trace back to one sample, sequenced in a study of blood T cell repertoires in COVID-19. TCRdb's table, derived via immunoSEQ multiplex PCR, lists solely in-frame clones and lacks some. The sample shows 330,000 or so clones, about nine tenths of them seen only once. The sample consisted of peripheral blood. Receptors were obtained from a man aged 25 to 40 with COVID-19, enrolled during active disease.

This clone was counted between two and nine times. A read error may produce the germline difference seen at one junction end. J is TRBJ2-7 and V is TRBV6-2 or TRBV6-3, with TRBD2 matching over 15 bases. From germline, CDR1 is MNHEY and CDR2 SVGEGT. This CDR3 spans 17 amino acids. Written as DNA, the CDR3 is TGTGCCAGCAGTAGACTTGGACTAGCGGGAGGGTCCTCCGAGCAGTACTTC. Amino acids: CASSRLGLAGGSSEQYF.

The V call is TRBV5-1, the J call TRBJ2-2; 9 positions match TRBD1. Germline V CDR1 and CDR2: SGHRS, YFSETQ. Trimming at V came to 4 bases and at J to 4 bases, leaving 8 bases not matched to a gene. The CDR3 runs to 16 residues. The CDR3 DNA reads as TGCGCCAGCAGCACCCGGGACAGGGATGGCACCGGGGAGCTGTTTTTT. The encoded protein is CASSTRDRDGTGELFF.

This clone was found once. A junction end diverges from the germline sequence, so it may reflect a read error. The genes are TRBV2 and TRBJ1-2, with 9 bases identical to TRBD1. The CDR3 has 13 residues. Looked up from germline, CDR1 is SNHLY and CDR2 is FYNNEI. Here the CDR3 reads CAGSGTGNYGYTF. The CDR3 DNA sequence: TGTGCCGGCAGCGGGACAGGGAACTATGGCTACACCTTC.

This clone was picked up one time. The chain links TRBV4-3 to TRBJ1-2; tentatively, D is TRBD1 (5 bases). This CDR3 has 15 residues. V was cut by 4 bases and J by 2 bases, with 14 bases left in between. CDR1 LGHNA and CDR2 YSLEER come from the germline V gene. The CDR3 nucleotides are TGCGCCAGCAGCCTAGGGCGGGGGTCGAACTATGGCTACACCTTC. It specifies CASSLGRGSNYGYTF.

This sequence joins TRBV4-3 and TRBJ2-5, with D maybe TRBD1 (6 bases). The CDR3 loop spans 14 amino acids. Germline loops: CDR1 LGHNA, CDR2 YSLEER. With 0 bases removed from V and 4 bases from J, the gap between germline ends came to 9 bases. The CDR3 spells CASSQDRTVETQYF. For the CDR3, the DNA is TGCGCCAGCAGCCAAGATCGGACAGTAGAGACCCAGTACTTC.

The chain couples TRBV3-1 (or the pseudogene TRBV3-2) to TRBJ2-1, with D hard to call. CDR3 length: 13 amino acids. The V gene lost 0 bases and the J gene lost 8 bases, with 8 bases spanning the gap. CDR1 LGHDT and CDR2 YNNKEL come from the germline V gene (reference sequence). CDR3 bases: TGTGCCAGCAGCCAAGATTACGACTATGAGCAGTTCTTC. Protein: CASSQDYDYEQFF.

This clone showed up just once. The J gene is TRBJ1-1, the V gene TRBV5-6; 7 bases map to TRBD1. The V and J ends lost 1 base and 3 bases, in that order; junction bases with no gene match: 3. The germline V gene has CDR1 SGHDT and CDR2 YYEEEE. The CDR3 totals 14 residues. The CDR3 coding sequence is TGTGCCAGCAGCTTGTTTACAGGGGACACTGAAGCTTTCTTT. Residues: CASSLFTGDTEAFF.

The CDR3 loop is CAISYPPSGRGRSYTDTQYF. Written as DNA, the CDR3 is TGTGCCATCTCTTACCCCCCAAGCGGCAGGGGACGATCTTACACAGATACGCAGTATTTT. The genes are TRBV10-3 and TRBJ2-3; the D gene is possibly TRBD1 (6 bases). The CDR3 runs to 20 residues. The germline gives CDR1 ENHRY, CDR2 SYGVKD. V lost 8 bases to trimming and J lost 2 bases, with 32 bases between them.

The chain recombines TRBV19 with TRBJ1-1, with a weak D call TRBD1 (6 bases). V gave up 4 bases and J gave up 2 bases, with 14 bases separating them. Germline values: CDR1 LNHDA, CDR2 SQIVND (reference sequence). The length of the CDR3 is 15 residues. The CDR3: CASSTLIRGNTEAFF. The CDR3 DNA reads as TGTGCCAGTAGTACCTTGATCAGGGGAAACACTGAAGCTTTCTTT.

This chain links TRBV7-7 with TRBJ2-1; 10 nucleotides align to TRBD1. The CDR3 is 14 amino acids. The ends lost 2 bases at V and 8 bases at J; junction bases unmatched: 3. From germline, CDR1 is SSHAT and CDR2 FNYEAQ (reference sequence). CDR3 in amino acids: CASSLRQGADEQFF. CDR3 nucleotide sequence: TGTGCCAGCAGCTTAAGACAGGGGGCCGATGAGCAGTTCTTC.

The rearrangement uses TRBV3-1 (or the pseudogene TRBV3-2) and TRBJ2-7; weak D call: TRBD1 (6 bases). This CDR3 comprises 15 residues. Between the trimmed V and J ends, which lost 1 base and 1 base, there was a span of 11 bases. CDR1 is LGHDT and CDR2 is YNNKEL in the germline V gene (reference sequence). In DNA form, the CDR3 reads TGTGCCAGCAGCCAAGGGCCGGGACAATCCTACGAGCAGTACTTC. Translating gives CASSQGPGQSYEQYF.

The genes are TRBV7-2 and TRBJ1-2, with 10 bases that match TRBD1. The CDR3 runs to 16 residues. Germline lookup yields CDR1 SGHTA and CDR2 FQGNSA. V dropped 3 bases and J dropped 6; count of bases not matched to a gene: 10. The CDR3 DNA follows: TGTGCCAGCAGCTTGGCCCCGGGACAGGGGAAAAATGGCTACACCTTC. This gives the protein CASSLAPGQGKNGYTF.

The gene calls are TRBV15 and TRBJ1-2; 7 bases agree with TRBD1. CDR3 size: 15 residues. Trimming took 6 bases from V and 2 from J; bases not matched to a gene: 9. CDR1 is LNHNV, CDR2 YYDKDF, per germline (reference sequence). The CDR3 coding sequence is TGTGCCACCAGGCACACAGGGGCGGGGAACTATGGCTACACCTTC. It translates to CATRHTGAGNYGYTF. The full variable domain, its missing parts supplied by reference TRBV15 and TRBJ1-2, is DAMVIQNPRYQVTQFGKPVTLSCSQTLNHNVMYWYQQKSSQAPKLLFHYYDKDFNNEADTPDNFQSRRPNTSFCFLDIRSPGLGDTAMYLCATRHTGAGNYGYTFGSGTRLTVV.

This clone was found a few times. The V call is TRBV5-4, the J call TRBJ2-2, with D unclear. The germline V gene encodes CDR1 SGHNT and CDR2 YYREEE (reference sequence). The CDR3 is made up of 15 amino acids. Trimming removed 0 bases from V and 1 base from J, with 7 bases in between. The CDR3 nucleotides read TGTGCCAGCAGCTTGGGGGCAGGGAACACCGGGGAGCTGTTTTTT. Translating gives CASSLGAGNTGELFF.

This chain connects TRBV12-5 to TRBJ1-4, with D possibly being TRBD1 (5 bases). CDR3 length equals 16 residues. Germline V lookup: CDR1 LGHNT, CDR2 FRNRAP. V was shortened by 5 bases and J by 6 bases, with 19 bases between the two germline ends. CDR3: CASGPPSNGGYEKLFF. CDR3 DNA sequence: TGTGCTAGTGGTCCGCCAAGTAACGGGGGGTATGAAAAACTGTTTTTT. The full variable domain, in which reference TRBV12-5 and TRBJ1-4 provide the parts outside the CDR3, is DARVTQTPRHKVTEMGQEVTMRCQPILGHNTVFWYRQTMMQGLELLAYFRNRAPLDDSGMPKDRFSAEMPDATLATLKIQPSEPRDSAVYFCASGPPSNGGYEKLFFGSGTQLSVL.

This chain links TRBV7-2 with TRBJ2-7, with D perhaps TRBD2 (5 bases). The CDR3 covers 12 residues. The germline V and J ends were trimmed by 5 bases and 2 bases, with 7 bases remaining between them. From germline, CDR1 is SGHTA and CDR2 FQGNSA. In DNA form, the CDR3 reads TGTGCCAGCAGCCCCGGGACCTACGAGCAGTACTTC. Protein sequence: CASSPGTYEQYF.

The chain recombines TRBV5-6 with TRBJ2-7, with 9 bases fitting TRBD1. The J segment lost 4 bases and the V segment lost 5 bases, leaving 7 bases of the junction unmatched. Looked up from germline, CDR1 is SGHDT and CDR2 is YYEEEE. The CDR3 is 14 residues long. CDR3 nucleotide sequence: TGTGCCAGCAGTCCGGGACAGGGTTTATACGAGCAGTACTTC. Translation gives CASSPGQGLYEQYF. Variable domain in full (rest from reference TRBV5-6 and TRBJ2-7): DAGVTQSPTHLIKTRGQQVTLRCSPKSGHDTVSWYQQALGQGPQFIFQYYEEEERQRGNFPDRFSGHQFPNYSSELNVNALLLGDSALYLCASSPGQGLYEQYFGPGTRLTVT.

The chain couples TRBV7-9 to TRBJ1-4, with D possibly matching TRBD1 (5 bases). The germline V gene has CDR1 SEHNR and CDR2 FQNEAQ (reference sequence). This CDR3 region has 15 residues. The V gene lost 5 bases and the J gene lost 8 bases, with 18 bases spanning the gap. CDR3 region: CASSGPTANQEKLFF. CDR3 DNA sequence: TGTGCCAGCAGCGGACCGACAGCCAACCAGGAAAAACTGTTTTTT.